Given below is one TCR beta chain in context. Its specificity is unknown. V shed 3 bases, J shed 9 bases, and the junction held 9 bases outside the gene matches. The CDR3 runs to 16 residues. Germline V gene lookup returns CDR1 ENHRY and CDR2 SYGVKD. These data come from a study of T-cell memory formation after mild COVID-19. General study findings and limits: Clones that contracted clustered mainly in CM and EM if CD4+ and in EMRA if CD8+. That cross-reactive memory joined was suggested by some responding clones appearing in pre-infection memory. Clones that got smaller from day 15 to 85 had even CD4/CD8, while clones growing later tipped toward CD4+.

TCRdb redid the calling of the 5' RACE reads with MiXCR, one entry per CDR3 protein. Of over 400,000 distinct CDR3 sequences in the sample, around 22% were seen once. The sequence derives from an adult woman who had mild COVID-19 (a few samples of this study predate the infection). Cell type and time point are not known. The source material was PBMCs or a T cell subset sorted from them (not recorded which). The genes are TRBV10-3 and TRBJ2-1; 12 bases match TRBD2. The CDR3 here is CAISESRLAGDFEQFF. The DNA for the CDR3 is TGTGCCATCAGTGAATCCAGACTAGCGGGGGACTTTGAGCAGTTCTTC.